A selection of T cell receptor beta chains follows, all from one sample in a study of cytomegalovirus exposure and HLA in healthy donors. Assay used: immunoSEQ multiplex PCR; TCRdb lists only in-frame clones, some missing. The repertoire holds 130,000 or so clones, with roughly 79% as singletons. Sequencing was done on a sample of PBMCs. These TCRs come from a male donor in good health and CMV-seronegative. Each CDR3 is given with its conserved first and last residue. The D gene is left open where the match is weak. Size is omitted from some rows. Given values are once, few, many or a class for expanded clones.

abundance,d_gene,v_gene,j_gene,CDR3aa,CDR3nt
NA,NA,TRBV7-9,TRBJ2-5,CASSFGLDRETQYF,TGTGCCAGCAGCTTCGGACTTGACAGGGAGACCCAGTACTTC
NA,NA,TRBV6-1,TRBJ2-2,CASSEAGGGTGELFF,TGTGCCAGCAGTGAGGCAGGGGGAGGTACCGGGGAGCTGTTTTTT
few,NA,TRBV7-8,TRBJ1-5,CASSLAASNQPQHF,TGTGCCAGCAGCTTAGCGGCCAGCAATCAGCCCCAGCATTTT
NA,NA,TRBV5-1,TRBJ1-6,CASSLAGQDNSPLHF,TGCGCCAGCAGCTTGGCGGGACAAGATAATTCACCCCTCCACTTT
NA,NA,TRBV9,TRBJ2-5,CASSGDSGGTQYF,TGTGCCAGCAGTGGGGACTCAGGAGGGACCCAGTACTTC
NA,NA,TRBV6-6,TRBJ2-3,CASGLSSTDTQYF,TGTGCCAGCGGACTGTCTAGCACAGATACGCAGTATTTT
NA,NA,TRBV5-1,TRBJ2-3,CASSLGLVLDTQYF,TGCGCCAGCAGCTTGGGACTAGTGTTAGATACGCAGTATTTT
NA,NA,TRBV7-2,TRBJ2-2,CASSQRVTTGELFF,TGTGCCAGCAGCCAGCGGGTAACCACCGGGGAGCTGTTTTTT
once,TRBD2,TRBV5-4,TRBJ2-3,CASSLELATDTQYF,TGTGCCAGCAGCTTGGAACTAGCGACAGATACGCAGTATTTT
once,NA,TRBV5-1,TRBJ2-1,CASAAGTNNEQFF,TGCGCCAGTGCCGCGGGAACGAACAATGAGCAGTTCTTC
NA,TRBD2,TRBV10-3,TRBJ2-5,CAISDRRGVGETQYF,TGTGCCATCAGTGATCGGCGGGGGGTGGGAGAGACCCAGTACTTC
NA,NA,TRBV7-7,TRBJ2-7,CASSLVVGGEQYF,TGTGCTAGCAGCTTAGTGGTGGGGGGTGAGCAGTACTTC
once,NA,TRBV7-2,TRBJ1-2,CASSLSHQRGYGYTF,TGTGCCAGCAGCCTATCGCACCAAAGGGGCTATGGCTACACCTTC
NA,NA,TRBV2,TRBJ1-2,CASSERRVGVGYTF,TGTGCCAGCAGTGAAAGGAGGGTAGGGGTTGGCTACACCTTC
NA,NA,TRBV9,TRBJ1-3,CASSVAGSASGNTIYF,TGTGCCAGCAGCGTCGCAGGGTCTGCTTCTGGAAACACCATATATTTT
NA,NA,TRBV7-3,TRBJ1-2,CASSPDQGFGYTF,TGTGCCAGCAGCCCAGATCAGGGGTTTGGCTACACCTTC
NA,NA,TRBV5-1,TRBJ2-7,CASSLMRGEQYF,TGCGCCAGCAGCCTTATGAGGGGGGAGCAGTACTTC
NA,TRBD2,TRBV2,TRBJ2-3,CAGAERGVADTQYF,TGTGCCGGAGCAGAGCGGGGGGTTGCAGATACGCAGTATTTT
NA,NA,TRBV5-6,TRBJ1-2,CASSPQGNGYTF,TGTGCCAGCAGCCCACAGGGAAATGGCTACACCTTC
NA,NA,TRBV6-4,TRBJ2-2,CASSVSGTGELFF,TGTGCCAGCAGCGTGAGTGGCACCGGGGAGCTGTTTTTT
NA,NA,TRBV5-8,TRBJ1-2,CASSLVANYGYTF,TGTGCCAGCAGCTTGGTAGCGAACTATGGCTACACCTTC
few,NA,TRBV6-4,TRBJ2-3,CASSDGGKNTDTQYF,TGTGCCAGCAGTGACGGGGGGAAGAACACAGATACGCAGTATTTT
NA,NA,TRBV19,TRBJ1-1,CACGGGRGAFF,TGTGCCTGCGGGGGCGGAAGGGGAGCTTTCTTT
NA,NA,TRBV6-5,TRBJ2-7,CASRTRGSYEQYF,TGTGCCAGCAGGACCAGAGGCTCCTACGAGCAGTACTTC
NA,TRBD2,TRBV4-3,TRBJ2-2,CASSPRWAGGPHTGELFF,TGCGCCAGCAGCCCCCGATGGGCGGGGGGGCCGCACACCGGGGAGCTGTTTTTT
NA,TRBD1,TRBV13,TRBJ2-3,CASSNQGADTQYF,TGTGCCAGCAGCAACCAGGGGGCAGATACGCAGTATTTT
NA,TRBD2,TRBV9,TRBJ2-3,CASSVASWASGGPDTQYF,TGTGCCAGCAGCGTAGCTTCTTGGGCTAGCGGGGGCCCCGATACGCAGTATTTT